The 22 T cell receptor beta chains below all came from one sample that was sequenced in a study of immune heterogeneity within non-small cell lung tumors. TCR beta CDR3 regions came from multiplex PCR with 32 forward V and 13 reverse J primers. Each CDR3 protein gets one entry after TCRdb re-called the multiplex PCR reads with MiXCR. The sample has nearly 15,000 distinct CDR3 sequences; over 25% are singletons. Template material comprised bulk tumor genomic DNA at approximately 540 ng per sample. Surgical sampling yielded several biopsies per primary tumor (spaced far apart). Untreated, newly diagnosed non-small cell lung cancer patients underwent curative surgery. The sequencing sample was made of lung tumor tissue. The receptor set was obtained from a woman in her forties or fifties with non-small cell lung cancer.

By its share, this clonotype is medium-sized (0.01 to 0.1%). The chain is built from TRBV20-1 and TRBJ2-3; 8 bases align to TRBD1. The CDR3 runs to 13 residues. The V and J ends lost 7 bases and 3 bases, in that order; junction bases with no gene match: 6. CDR1 DFQATT and CDR2 SNEGSKA come from the germline V gene (reference sequence). The CDR3 nucleotides read TGCAGTGTCCAGGGGGCGGTTACAGATACGCAGTATTTT. This sequence encodes CSVQGAVTDTQYF.

Only one count was recorded for this clonotype. The chain recombines TRBV15 with TRBJ1-2; D gene uncertain. Germline V lookup: CDR1 LNHNV, CDR2 YYDKDF (reference sequence). This CDR3 is built from 16 residues. Trimming stripped 3 bases from V and 7 bases from J, with 21 bases between. The CDR3 region has the DNA TGTGCCACCAGCAGGCCACATGGGCCCGGGTTCTCTGGCTACACCTTC. Amino acid sequence: CATSRPHGPGFSGYTF.

Sample share makes this clonotype medium-sized. The rearrangement uses TRBV2 and TRBJ1-2; D gene ambiguous. The V and J ends lost 5 bases and 4 bases respectively, with 23 bases between them. Germline values: CDR1 SNHLY, CDR2 FYNNEI. The CDR3 is made up of 17 amino acids. DNA for the CDR3: TGTGCCAGCAGTTACCCCAAGGACCAGTGGGCAAGCTATGGCTACACCTTC. Translated: CASSYPKDQWASYGYTF.

The chain carries TRBV7-9 and TRBJ2-7; 8 bases line up with TRBD2. The ends lost 10 bases at V and 13 bases at J; junction bases unmatched: 15. This CDR3 has 12 amino acids. In germline, CDR1 is SEHNR, CDR2 FQNEAQ (reference sequence). CDR3 DNA: TGTGCCACCATACTATCAGCGGGGGTAGCTTACTTC. As protein: CATILSAGVAYF. The full variable domain, in which reference TRBV7-9 and TRBJ2-7 provide the parts outside the CDR3, is DTGVSQNPRHKITKRGQNVTFRCDPISEHNRLYWYRQTLGQGPEFLTYFQNEAQLEKSRLLSDRFSAERPKGSFSTLEIQRTEQGDSAMYLCATILSAGVAYFGPGTRLTVT.

Many counts were recorded for this clonotype. The chain has TRBV7-9 and TRBJ1-2; perhaps TRBD1 as D (6 bases). The germline V and J ends were trimmed by 5 bases and 9 bases, with 19 bases remaining between them. Per the germline V gene, CDR1 is SEHNR and CDR2 is FQNEAQ (reference sequence). The CDR3 sequence is 14 residues long. The CDR3 DNA follows: TGTGCCAGCAGCCCAAATTCCGTGGGGGCGCGCTACACCTTC. Protein: CASSPNSVGARYTF.

In its sample, this clonotype ranks as medium-sized. The chain carries TRBV20-1 and TRBJ2-7, with 11 bases identical to TRBD1. Germline CDR1 and CDR2: DFQATT and SNEGSKA (reference sequence). V lost 5 bases to trimming and J lost 2 bases; unmatched junction nucleotides: 2. The CDR3 covers 13 residues. CDR3 amino acids: CSARTGGTYEQYF. CDR3 nucleotide sequence: TGCAGTGCTCGGACAGGGGGCACCTACGAGCAGTACTTC.

Notes on this clonotype: Since a much larger clone is just one base distant, this may be a read error. The rearrangement joins TRBV9 to TRBJ1-1, with D perhaps TRBD1 (6 bases). Germline V gene data show CDR1 as SGDLS and CDR2 as YYNGEE. The CDR3 totals 15 residues. The CDR3 loop is CASSVDGGAENEALF. The DNA of the CDR3 is TGTGCCAGCAGCGTAGATGGGGGGGCAGAAAATGAAGCTCTCTTT.

This clonotype has just a few counts. The J gene is TRBJ2-7, the V gene TRBV6-5; TRBD1 might be the D (6 bases). CDR3 length equals 14 residues. Germline lookup yields CDR1 MNHEY and CDR2 SVGAGI. The germline V and J ends were trimmed by 4 bases and 0 bases, with 10 bases remaining between them. CDR3 sequence (DNA): TGTGCCAGCAGTTCAACAGGGAACTCCTACGAGCAGTACTTC. The encoded protein is CASSSTGNSYEQYF.

This clonotype was observed at least ten times. The CDR3 nucleotides are TGTGCCAGCATTCCTGGAGGTCATAGCGTGAAGACCCAGTACTTC. Translation gives CASIPGGHSVKTQYF. The chain couples TRBV6-1 to TRBJ2-5; perhaps TRBD2 as D (5 bases). V was shortened by 7 bases and J by 6 bases, with 21 bases between the two germline ends. The CDR3 length is 15 residues. Germline V CDR1 and CDR2: MNHNS, SASEGT.

This clonotype was seen ten or more times. V is TRBV20-1 and J is TRBJ2-5; 14 bases fit TRBD2. Per germline, CDR1 DFQATT and CDR2 SNEGSKA (reference sequence). The J segment lost 5 bases and the V segment lost 3 bases, leaving 14 bases of the junction unmatched. This CDR3 comprises 18 residues. CDR3 region: CSASRGVRGLAGEETQYF. CDR3 nucleotides: TGCAGTGCTAGCAGGGGGGTTAGGGGACTAGCGGGAGAGGAGACCCAGTACTTC.

This clonotype is labeled medium-sized. The CDR3 bases are TGCGCCAGCACCACAGGGGGGGGGTCTGGGGCCAACGTCCTGACTTTC. Protein sequence: CASTTGGGSGANVLTF. The rearrangement uses TRBV5-1 and TRBJ2-6, with D possibly matching TRBD1 (8 bases). V lost 6 bases and J lost 1, with 14 bases in between. Looked up from germline, CDR1 is SGHRS and CDR2 is YFSETQ. The CDR3 is 16 residues long.

The V and J genes are TRBV4-1 and TRBJ2-1; TRBD2 matches 7 bases. The CDR3 extends over 16 amino acids. J was trimmed by 0 bases and V by 4 bases; bases with no gene match: 6. CDR1 MGHRA and CDR2 YSYEKL come from the germline V gene. In DNA, the CDR3 is TGCGCCAGCAGCCGGGAGGGCGGGTCCTCCTACAATGAGCAGTTCTTC. Protein: CASSREGGSSYNEQFF.

This clonotype counts as medium-sized. The chain combines TRBV19 with TRBJ1-2; 8 bases map to TRBD1. The CDR3 consists of 14 residues. Trimming cost V 7 bases and J 5 bases; bases outside gene matches: 9. The germline V gene encodes CDR1 LNHDA and CDR2 SQIVND (reference sequence). This chain's CDR3 is CASTGQGGVYGYTF. CDR3 sequence (DNA): TGTGCCAGTACTGGACAGGGTGGCGTATATGGCTACACCTTC.

Within the sample, this clonotype is medium-sized. V gene TRBV6-2 or TRBV6-3 combines with J gene TRBJ2-7; D might be TRBD2 (5 bases). This CDR3 comprises 14 residues. Per the germline V gene, CDR1 is MNHEY and CDR2 is SVGEGT. The V end was cut by 1 base, the J end by 4 bases, with 11 bases between. This CDR3 is CASSYLGQRYEQYF. The CDR3, as DNA: TGTGCCAGCAGTTACTTAGGGCAGCGGTACGAGCAGTACTTC.

This clonotype was recorded many times. V is TRBV7-8 and J is TRBJ2-1; 8 nucleotides match TRBD2. The CDR3 runs to 16 residues. Germline V gives CDR1 SGHVS, CDR2 FQNEAQ. Trimming removed 7 bases from V and 8 bases from J; junction bases left unmatched: 16. The CDR3 is CASTPRTGTRVYEQFF. CDR3 nucleotides: TGTGCCAGCACCCCCCGAACCGGGACTAGGGTCTATGAGCAGTTCTTC.

This rearrangement joins TRBV20-1 to TRBJ2-2; 7 bases line up with TRBD1. Germline CDR1 DFQATT, CDR2 SNEGSKA (reference sequence). V trimming: 3 bases; J trimming: 1 base; junction bases outside the gene matches: 2. There are 14 residues in the CDR3. The chain's CDR3 is CSASTGVNTGELFF. The CDR3 DNA follows: TGCAGTGCTAGTACAGGGGTGAACACCGGGGAGCTGTTTTTT.

In this sample, this clonotype is medium-sized. The chain uses TRBV11-3 and TRBJ1-2; tentatively, D is TRBD1 (5 bases). CDR3 size: 16 residues. Germline V CDR1 and CDR2: SGHNT, YENEEA. V dropped 0 bases and J dropped 2 bases, with 13 bases sitting between them. The CDR3 sequence: CASSLERGDLNYGYTF. The DNA of the CDR3 is TGTGCCAGCAGCTTAGAACGGGGGGATCTGAACTATGGCTACACCTTC.

The gene calls are TRBV6-1 and TRBJ2-5, with 8 bases fitting TRBD2. CDR1 is MNHNS, CDR2 SASEGT, per germline. The CDR3 length is 15 residues. V dropped 7 bases and J dropped 5; count of bases not matched to a gene: 12. CDR3 amino acids: CASTDLAGGWETQYF. As DNA, the CDR3 is TGTGCCAGCACCGACTTGGCGGGAGGATGGGAGACCCAGTACTTC.

Regarding this clonotype: A read error may explain this, as a much larger clone is one base away. The V gene is TRBV6-1, the J gene TRBJ2-2; TRBD2 is a possible D gene (6 bases). This CDR3 comprises 16 residues. Deletions cut 10 bases from V and 5 bases from J, with 23 bases between. Germline V lookup: CDR1 MNHNS, CDR2 SASEGT. In nucleotides, the CDR3 is TGTGCCAACAGCCTCATGAGGGGTAGCGGAACCGGGGAGCTGTTTTTT. Its translation: CANSLMRGSGTGELFF.

This clonotype occurred a few times. This chain uses TRBV28 with TRBJ1-2; D might be TRBD1 (5 bases). Germline assignment: CDR1 MDHEN and CDR2 SYDVKM. This CDR3 contains 15 residues. Trimming cost V 5 bases and J 5 bases, with 18 bases left between them. DNA for the CDR3: TGTGCCAGCAGTCCCCCCGGGGCAATGAGATATGGCTACACCTTC. This sequence encodes CASSPPGAMRYGYTF.

Comments on this clonotype: This may arise from a read error, as a much more abundant clone is one base away. J is TRBJ1-5 and V is TRBV4-1; no definite D call. V lost 4 bases to trimming and J lost 5 bases, with 12 bases between them. Germline values: CDR1 MGHRA, CDR2 YSYEKL. The CDR3 consists of 14 residues. The CDR3 DNA follows: TGCGCCAGCAGCCCCTTGACGGGTGATCAGCCCCAGCATTTT. Translated: CASSPLTGDQPQHF.

This clonotype occurred a few times. V gene TRBV6-1 combines with J gene TRBJ2-7; tentatively, D is TRBD2 (6 bases). The germline gives CDR1 MNHNS, CDR2 SASEGT. The CDR3 runs to 15 residues. V lost 2 bases and J 2 bases, leaving 13 bases between the germline ends. CDR3 amino acids: CASSESGDPAYEQYF. In DNA, the CDR3 is TGTGCCAGCAGTGAATCGGGGGATCCGGCCTACGAGCAGTACTTC.